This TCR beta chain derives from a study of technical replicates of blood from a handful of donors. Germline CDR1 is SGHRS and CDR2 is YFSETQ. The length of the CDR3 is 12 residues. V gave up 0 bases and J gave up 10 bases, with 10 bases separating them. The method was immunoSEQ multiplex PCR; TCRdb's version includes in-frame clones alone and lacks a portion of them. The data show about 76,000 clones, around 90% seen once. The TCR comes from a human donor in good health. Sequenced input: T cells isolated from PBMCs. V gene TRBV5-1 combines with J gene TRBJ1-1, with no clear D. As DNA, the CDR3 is TGCGCCAGCAGCTTGGGAGACGAGCGAGCTTTCTTT. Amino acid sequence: CASSLGDERAFF. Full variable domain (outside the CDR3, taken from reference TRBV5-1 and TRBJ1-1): KAGVTQTPRYLIKTRGQQVTLSCSPISGHRSVSWYQQTPGQGLQFLFEYFSETQRNKGNFPGRFSGRQFSNSRSEMNVSTLELGDSALYLCASSLGDERAFFGQGTRLTVV.